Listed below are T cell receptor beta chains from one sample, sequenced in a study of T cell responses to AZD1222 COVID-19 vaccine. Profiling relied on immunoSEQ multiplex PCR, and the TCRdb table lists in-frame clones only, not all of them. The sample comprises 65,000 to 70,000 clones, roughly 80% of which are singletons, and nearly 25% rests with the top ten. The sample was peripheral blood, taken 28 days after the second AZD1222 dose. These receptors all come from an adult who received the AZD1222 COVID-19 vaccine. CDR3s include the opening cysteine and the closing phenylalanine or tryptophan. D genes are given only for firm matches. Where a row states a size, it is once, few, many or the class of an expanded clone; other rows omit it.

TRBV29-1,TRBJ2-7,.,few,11,TGCAGCGTTGGGGAATACTACGAGCAGTACTTC,CSVGEYYEQYF
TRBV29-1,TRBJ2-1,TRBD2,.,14,TGCAGCGTTTCCGGACTAGCGGGGGGCGATGAGCAGTTCTTC,CSVSGLAGGDEQFF
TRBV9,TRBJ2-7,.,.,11,TGTGCCAGCATCCAAACCAACGAGCAGTACTTC,CASIQTNEQYF
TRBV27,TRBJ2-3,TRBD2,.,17,TGTGCCAGCAGTTTAATTATAGCGGGACCCCCGGGAGATACGCAGTATTTT,CASSLIIAGPPGDTQYF
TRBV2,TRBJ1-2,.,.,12,TGTGCCAGCAGTGAAACTGGGGTAGGCTACACCTTC,CASSETGVGYTF
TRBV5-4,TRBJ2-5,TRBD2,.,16,TGTGCCAGCAGCAGCCCGGGGGGGCCGAGGCAAGAGACCCAGTACTTC,CASSSPGGPRQETQYF
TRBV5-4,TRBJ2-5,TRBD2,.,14,TGTGCCAGCAGCTCAGCGGGAGTTGCAGAGACCCAGTACTTC,CASSSAGVAETQYF
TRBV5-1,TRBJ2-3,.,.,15,TGCGCCAGCAGTAGCGGCAGGGGTAGAGAAGATACGCAGTATTTT,CASSSGRGREDTQYF
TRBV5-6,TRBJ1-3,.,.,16,TGTGCCAGCAGACCCGACAGAGGCCTCTCTGGAAACACCATATATTTT,CASRPDRGLSGNTIYF
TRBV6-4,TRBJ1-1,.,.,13,TGTGCCAGCAGTCTCACCCAGAACACTGAAGCTTTCTTT,CASSLTQNTEAFF
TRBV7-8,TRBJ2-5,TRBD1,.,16,TGTGCCAGCAGCTTCCGACAGGGCCGAGGGCAAGAGACCCAGTACTTC,CASSFRQGRGQETQYF
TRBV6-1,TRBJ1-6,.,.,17,TGTGCCAGCAGTGAAGCGGTGCAGGGGTCCTATAATTCACCCCTCCACTTT,CASSEAVQGSYNSPLHF
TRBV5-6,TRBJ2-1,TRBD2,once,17,TGTGCCAGCAGCCTACTGACTAGCGGGGGGTTTTACAATGAGCAGTTCTTC,CASSLLTSGGFYNEQFF
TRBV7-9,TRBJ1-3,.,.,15,TGTGCCAGCAGCCTCGCCGGGGGCTCTGGAAACACCATATATTTT,CASSLAGGSGNTIYF
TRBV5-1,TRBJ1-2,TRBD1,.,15,TGCGCCAGCAGCCCCCAGGGGGGGTTAGGGTATGGCTACACCTTC,CASSPQGGLGYGYTF
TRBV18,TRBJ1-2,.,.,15,TGTGCCAGCTCACCACCGACGGAGGGGAACTATGGCTACACCTTC,CASSPPTEGNYGYTF
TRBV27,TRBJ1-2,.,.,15,TGTGCCAGCAGTCTCAATCGACTAGCGAACTATGGCTACACCTTC,CASSLNRLANYGYTF
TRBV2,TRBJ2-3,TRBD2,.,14,TGTGCCGCCCCGCCTAGCGGGAGTTTTGATACGCAGTATTTT,CAAPPSGSFDTQYF
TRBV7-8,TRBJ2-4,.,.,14,TGTGCCAGCAGCTTATTAGGTTTGGCGGACATTCAGTACTTC,CASSLLGLADIQYF
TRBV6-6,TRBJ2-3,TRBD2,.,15,TGTGCCAGCAGTTACACGGGGGGACGCACAGATACGCAGTATTTT,CASSYTGGRTDTQYF
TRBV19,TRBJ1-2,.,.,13,TGTGCCAGTAGACCCGGACTGACCTATGGCTACACCTTC,CASRPGLTYGYTF
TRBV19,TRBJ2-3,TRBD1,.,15,TGTGCCAGTAGCACGGACAGGGGGAGACGAGATACGCAGTATTTT,CASSTDRGRRDTQYF
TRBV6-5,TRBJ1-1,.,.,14,TGTGCCAGCAGTCCCGTGGTCTCTCCCACTGAAGCTTTCTTT,CASSPVVSPTEAFF
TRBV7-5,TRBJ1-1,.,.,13,TGTGTCAGAAGTTTGGACGGCTACGCTGAAGCTTTCTTT,CVRSLDGYAEAFF
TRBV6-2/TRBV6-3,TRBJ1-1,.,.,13,TGTGCCAGCAGTCCCTCCTCCCACACTGAAGCTTTCTTT,CASSPSSHTEAFF
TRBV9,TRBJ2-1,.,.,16,TGTGCCAGCAGCGAGGGACTTACGTCGAGTTACAATGAGCAGTTCTTC,CASSEGLTSSYNEQFF
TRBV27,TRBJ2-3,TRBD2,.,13,TGTGCCAGCACCACGACTAGCTCCGATACGCAGTATTTT,CASTTTSSDTQYF
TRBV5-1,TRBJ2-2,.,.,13,TGCGCCAGCAGCTCAGGGTACACCGGGGAGCTGTTTTTT,CASSSGYTGELFF
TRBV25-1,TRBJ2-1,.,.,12,TGTGCCAGCAGTGAATATTCCTATGAGCAGTTCTTC,CASSEYSYEQFF
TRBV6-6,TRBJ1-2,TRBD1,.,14,TGTGCCAGCAGTTACTACACAGGGGGCCATGGCTACACCTTC,CASSYYTGGHGYTF
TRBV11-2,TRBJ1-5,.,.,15,TGTGCCAGCAGCTTAGAGAGAAAGGGCCCTCAGCCCCAGCATTTT,CASSLERKGPQPQHF